A selection of T cell receptor beta chains follows, all from one sample in a study of cytomegalovirus exposure and HLA in healthy donors. Some clones are missing from TCRdb's copy, which holds only in-frame ones; the method was immunoSEQ multiplex PCR. The sample lists roughly 92,000 clones, 80% occurring once. Sequencing used PBMCs. Source of these receptors: a woman aged 50 to 65 in good health and CMV-seropositive. CDR3s include the opening cysteine and the closing phenylalanine or tryptophan. D genes are given only for firm matches. Part of the rows lack a size; the others show once, few, many or a class for expanded clones.

v_call,cdr3_length,clone_size,d_call,j_call,cdr3_nt,cdr3_aa
TRBV6-6,15,-,TRBD1,TRBJ1-5,TGTGCCAGCAGTAGCGGACAGGGGCTGCATCAGCCCCAGCATTTT,CASSSGQGLHQPQHF
TRBV19,14,-,-,TRBJ1-4,TGTGCCAGTAGTACAGGACAAAGAAATGAAAAACTGTTTTTT,CASSTGQRNEKLFF
TRBV11-2,15,once,-,TRBJ1-5,TGTGCCAGCAGCGTCGGGACAAATAGCAATCAGCCCCAGCATTTT,CASSVGTNSNQPQHF
TRBV4-2,17,-,-,TRBJ1-2,TGTGCCAGCAGCCAAGAAGGAAAATCTTCCAGTAACTATGGCTACCCCTTC,CASSQEGKSSSNYGYPF
TRBV6-1,16,-,-,TRBJ2-2,TGTGCCAGCAGTGAAATAGGACGGGGGAGCACCGGGGAGCTGTTTTTT,CASSEIGRGSTGELFF
TRBV9,15,-,TRBD2,TRBJ2-1,TGTGCCAGCAGCGTAGTAGCGGGGGGGCCCAATGAGCAGTTCTTC,CASSVVAGGPNEQFF
TRBV7-3,15,-,TRBD2,TRBJ2-1,TGTGCCAGCAGCTTAAGGACTAGCGGGGGGCCTGAGCAGTTCTTC,CASSLRTSGGPEQFF
TRBV5-4,15,-,TRBD1,TRBJ2-2,TGTGCCAGCAGCCCGGGGCCAGGGGGCACCGGGGAGCTGTTTTTT,CASSPGPGGTGELFF
TRBV13,14,-,-,TRBJ1-2,TGTGCCAGCAGCCTACGGACAGTTTGGTCGGGCTACACCTTC,CASSLRTVWSGYTF
TRBV7-8,16,-,TRBD2,TRBJ2-1,TGTGCCAGCAGCTTCATTAAGCGGGGGGGCGATTTCGAGCAGTTCTTC,CASSFIKRGGDFEQFF
TRBV7-6,16,-,TRBD1,TRBJ1-2,TGTGCCAGCAGCTCAACCGTGGGACAGGGTTACTATGGCTACACCTTC,CASSSTVGQGYYGYTF
TRBV5-6,16,-,-,TRBJ1-3,TGTGCCAGCAGCTTGGCTCCAAGGACAGCGGTCGGCACCATATATTTT,CASSLAPRTAVGTIYF
TRBV10-3,15,once,TRBD1,TRBJ2-5,TGTGCCATCAGTGAGGCCCGGGACAGGGGTGAGACCCAGTACTTC,CAISEARDRGETQYF
TRBV6-1,17,-,TRBD2,TRBJ2-2,TGTGCCAGCAGTGGACTAGCGGGCAGAACGAACACCGGGGAGCTGTTTTTT,CASSGLAGRTNTGELFF
TRBV7-2,13,-,-,TRBJ2-7,TGTGCCAGTAATACCAGGATGGACTACGAGCAGTACTTC,CASNTRMDYEQYF
TRBV5-1,16,few,TRBD2,TRBJ2-3,TGCGCCAGCAGCTTGGGGCTAGCGGCTAGCACAGATACGCAGTATTTT,CASSLGLAASTDTQYF
TRBV30,12,-,TRBD1,TRBJ1-1,TGTGCCTGTACTTACAGGGGGACTGAAGCTTTCTTT,CACTYRGTEAFF
TRBV19,13,-,TRBD1,TRBJ1-1,TGTGCCAGTAGTATGGGTGGGACAGGTGAAGCTTTCTTT,CASSMGGTGEAFF
TRBV11-3,13,-,-,TRBJ2-1,TGTGCCAGCAGCTCAATGATGGGGGGAGTTGAGTTCTTC,CASSSMMGGVEFF
TRBV11-2,13,-,TRBD1,TRBJ1-1,TGTGCCAGCAGCCGTACAGGGGTGGCTGAAGCTTTCTTT,CASSRTGVAEAFF
TRBV5-1,18,-,TRBD2,TRBJ2-3,TGCGCCAGCAGCCCCCCGACTAGCGGGAGGCCCATCACAGATACGCAGTATTTT,CASSPPTSGRPITDTQYF
TRBV30,14,-,TRBD1,TRBJ2-6,TGTGCCTGGGACAGGGTTACTGGGGCCAACGTCCTGACTTTC,CAWDRVTGANVLTF
TRBV6-1,15,-,-,TRBJ1-4,TGTGCCAGCAGTGCCGCTCCTACAGGGCTTGAAAAACTGTTTTTT,CASSAAPTGLEKLFF
TRBV5-5,13,-,-,TRBJ1-1,TGTGCCAGCAGCTTGGAGCTGAACACTGAAGCTTTCTTT,CASSLELNTEAFF
TRBV5-4,15,-,TRBD2,TRBJ2-1,TGTGCCAGCGACATAGCGGGTAGCTCCTACAATGAGCAGTTCTTC,CASDIAGSSYNEQFF
TRBV18,13,-,TRBD2,TRBJ2-3,TGTGCCAGTGGGACTAGCTACACAGATACGCAGTATTTT,CASGTSYTDTQYF
TRBV7-9,14,-,-,TRBJ2-4,TGTGCCAGCAGTACGGAGGGGGCCAAAAACATTCAGTACTTC,CASSTEGAKNIQYF
TRBV7-3,14,-,-,TRBJ2-1,TGTGCCAGCAGCCCCGGGGTCTCCTACAATGAGCAGTTCTTC,CASSPGVSYNEQFF
TRBV6-1,15,few,-,TRBJ1-5,TGTGCCAGCAGTGAAATTCCAGGGTCGGTTCAGCCCCAGCATTTT,CASSEIPGSVQPQHF
TRBV2,14,-,TRBD1,TRBJ2-2,TGTGCCAGCAGTGAAACAGGGGGATTCGGGGAGCTGTTTTTT,CASSETGGFGELFF
TRBV5-3,15,-,-,TRBJ1-5,TGTGCCAGGAGGCCAAGGGCGGGCGGGAATCAGCCCCAGCATTTT,CARRPRAGGNQPQHF
TRBV6-4,14,-,-,TRBJ2-1,TGTGCCAGCAGTGCAGACACCTCCTACAATGAGCAGTTCTTC,CASSADTSYNEQFF
TRBV14,16,-,TRBD2,TRBJ2-1,TGTGCCAGCAGCCGCCATAGCGGGTATCTTTACAATGAGCAGTTCTTC,CASSRHSGYLYNEQFF
TRBV11-2,15,-,TRBD1,TRBJ2-5,TGTGCCAGCAGCCCCGGGACAGGGGGCGAAGAGACCCAGTACTTC,CASSPGTGGEETQYF
TRBV5-5,16,-,-,TRBJ2-6,TGTGCCAGCAGCTGGACAGCGAGCTCTGGGGCCAACGTCCTGACTTTC,CASSWTASSGANVLTF
TRBV4-1,19,-,TRBD1,TRBJ1-5,TGCGCCAGCAGCCAATCTCCGGGAGTTCCGGGACAGGGAGGACAGCCCCAGCATTTT,CASSQSPGVPGQGGQPQHF
TRBV21-1,14,once,-,TRBJ1-2,TGTGCCGGGGGTGGACAGGGGGCTAACTATGGCTACACCTTC,CAGGGQGANYGYTF
TRBV4-1,18,-,-,TRBJ1-5,TGCGCCAGCAGCCCGTTAGAACTATCCAAAACCCGCAATCAGCCCCAGCATTTT,CASSPLELSKTRNQPQHF
TRBV5-1,15,-,-,TRBJ2-7,TGCGCCAGCAGCTCCCGAATCCAGGGCCTCGACGAGCAGTACTTC,CASSSRIQGLDEQYF
TRBV2,14,-,TRBD1,TRBJ2-1,TGTGCCAGCAGTCCCGGACAGGGGTGGGATGAGCAGTTCTTC,CASSPGQGWDEQFF
TRBV2,17,-,-,TRBJ2-4,TGTGCCAGCAGTGAATCGGAGGTTATTTTAGCCAAAAACATTCAGTACTTC,CASSESEVILAKNIQYF
TRBV10-2,14,-,-,TRBJ1-5,TGCGCCAGCAGAGCAGGGAATAGCAATCAGCCCCAGCATTTT,CASRAGNSNQPQHF
TRBV5-8,15,-,TRBD2,TRBJ2-5,TGTGCCAGCAGCTTGGCGGGGACTAGCGGAGAGACCCAGTACTTC,CASSLAGTSGETQYF
TRBV15,17,-,TRBD1,TRBJ1-2,TGTGCCACCAGCCCCCAAGGGACAGGGTGGGGAAATGATGGCTACACCTTC,CATSPQGTGWGNDGYTF
TRBV5-1,13,once,-,TRBJ2-2,TGCGCCAGCAGCCCGGGGGGCCCCGGGGAGCTGTTTTTT,CASSPGGPGELFF
TRBV10-3,15,-,TRBD2,TRBJ2-7,TGTGCCATCAGTGATGGGCTAGCGGGGTCCTACGAGCAGTACTTC,CAISDGLAGSYEQYF